These T cell receptor beta chains were read from a single sample in a study of cytomegalovirus exposure and HLA in healthy donors. Sequencing was performed with immunoSEQ multiplex PCR; in TCRdb, only in-frame clones are kept and a portion is missing. This repertoire shows approximately 200,000 clones, 75% to 85% found once; its top ten account for approximately 1.5%. The specimen sequenced was PBMCs. The receptors come from a girl between 5 and 17 years old in good health and CMV-seronegative. Each CDR3 is given with its conserved first and last residue. Each record gives: D gene, clone size, J gene, V gene, CDR3 protein, CDR3 DNA. A D gene is named only where the DNA matches it firmly. Clone size, where shown, is once, few, many, or a class for clones that have expanded.

D gene: TRBD2
clone size: .
J gene: TRBJ2-1
V gene: TRBV10-1
CDR3 protein: CASSGSGTYNEQFF
CDR3 DNA: TGCGCCAGCAGTGGCAGCGGGACTTACAATGAGCAGTTCTTC

D gene: TRBD1
clone size: .
J gene: TRBJ2-5
V gene: TRBV6-1
CDR3 protein: CASRETGFWETQYF
CDR3 DNA: TGTGCCAGCAGGGAGACAGGGTTCTGGGAGACCCAGTACTTC

D gene: .
clone size: once
J gene: TRBJ1-4
V gene: TRBV5-8
CDR3 protein: CASSPGGFAEKLFF
CDR3 DNA: TGTGCCAGCAGCCCCGGAGGGTTCGCGGAAAAACTGTTTTTT

D gene: TRBD2
clone size: .
J gene: TRBJ2-7
V gene: TRBV2
CDR3 protein: CASGGGNSYEQYF
CDR3 DNA: TGTGCCAGCGGGGGGGGTAATTCCTACGAGCAGTACTTC

D gene: .
clone size: .
J gene: TRBJ2-3
V gene: TRBV18
CDR3 protein: CASSPRQTDPRGTDTQYF
CDR3 DNA: TGTGCCAGCTCACCACGTCAAACAGACCCCCGCGGCACAGATACGCAGTATTTT

D gene: .
clone size: .
J gene: TRBJ2-1
V gene: TRBV7-2
CDR3 protein: CASSLARGSNEQFF
CDR3 DNA: TGTGCCAGCAGCTTAGCTCGGGGTAGCAATGAGCAGTTCTTC

D gene: TRBD2
clone size: .
J gene: TRBJ2-1
V gene: TRBV5-8
CDR3 protein: CASSPGLAGVNEQFF
CDR3 DNA: TGTGCCAGCAGCCCGGGACTAGCGGGAGTCAATGAGCAGTTCTTC

D gene: TRBD1
clone size: .
J gene: TRBJ2-7
V gene: TRBV28
CDR3 protein: CASRTGTGAEQYF
CDR3 DNA: TGTGCCAGCAGAACCGGGACAGGAGCCGAGCAGTACTTC

D gene: .
clone size: once
J gene: TRBJ2-2
V gene: TRBV7-2
CDR3 protein: CASNPTRAGELFF
CDR3 DNA: TGTGCCAGCAACCCTACTCGGGCCGGGGAGCTGTTTTTT

D gene: TRBD1
clone size: .
J gene: TRBJ2-7
V gene: TRBV30
CDR3 protein: CAWRGRGRSYEQYF
CDR3 DNA: TGTGCCTGGAGAGGAAGGGGGCGATCCTACGAGCAGTACTTC

D gene: TRBD1
clone size: .
J gene: TRBJ1-6
V gene: TRBV6-1
CDR3 protein: CASSDPGQEFYNSPLHF
CDR3 DNA: TGTGCCAGCAGTGACCCGGGACAGGAGTTTTATAATTCACCCCTCCACTTT

D gene: TRBD2
clone size: .
J gene: TRBJ2-1
V gene: TRBV14
CDR3 protein: CASSQAIAGEYNEQFF
CDR3 DNA: TGTGCCAGCAGCCAAGCCATAGCGGGAGAGTACAATGAGCAGTTCTTC

D gene: .
clone size: once
J gene: TRBJ2-2
V gene: TRBV28
CDR3 protein: CASSLHYFGSDKESTGELFF
CDR3 DNA: TGTGCCAGCAGTTTACATTACTTTGGATCGGACAAGGAATCCACCGGGGAGCTGTTTTTT

D gene: TRBD2
clone size: .
J gene: TRBJ2-7
V gene: TRBV10-1
CDR3 protein: CASSDGASGSSYEQYF
CDR3 DNA: TGCGCCAGCAGTGACGGGGCTAGCGGGAGCTCCTACGAGCAGTACTTC

D gene: .
clone size: .
J gene: TRBJ1-1
V gene: TRBV6-5
CDR3 protein: CASSVGGSGTEAFF
CDR3 DNA: TGTGCCAGCAGTGTAGGGGGTTCGGGCACTGAAGCTTTCTTT

D gene: .
clone size: .
J gene: TRBJ1-2
V gene: TRBV28
CDR3 protein: CASSLSLGGGGYGYTF
CDR3 DNA: TGTGCCAGCAGTTTAAGTCTCGGGGGAGGGGGCTATGGCTACACCTTC

D gene: TRBD1
clone size: .
J gene: TRBJ1-6
V gene: TRBV7-8
CDR3 protein: CASRLRDRGPSPLHF
CDR3 DNA: TGTGCCAGCAGGCTCCGGGACAGGGGGCCTTCACCCCTCCACTTT

D gene: .
clone size: .
J gene: TRBJ1-1
V gene: TRBV5-5
CDR3 protein: CASSLSMGLGNTEAFF
CDR3 DNA: TGTGCCAGCAGCTTGTCCATGGGCTTGGGGAACACTGAAGCTTTCTTT

D gene: .
clone size: .
J gene: TRBJ1-2
V gene: TRBV29-1
CDR3 protein: CSVEPNYGYTF
CDR3 DNA: TGCAGCGTTGAACCAAACTATGGCTACACCTTC

D gene: TRBD2
clone size: .
J gene: TRBJ2-1
V gene: TRBV7-8
CDR3 protein: CASSSPGLAGVVDEQFF
CDR3 DNA: TGTGCCAGCAGCAGCCCGGGACTAGCGGGAGTCGTCGATGAGCAGTTCTTC

D gene: .
clone size: .
J gene: TRBJ2-7
V gene: TRBV7-2
CDR3 protein: CASSFSGSRKAYEQYF
CDR3 DNA: TGTGCCAGCAGCTTCTCGGGAAGTAGGAAGGCCTACGAGCAGTACTTC

D gene: .
clone size: .
J gene: TRBJ1-2
V gene: TRBV5-1
CDR3 protein: CASSQGFNYGYTF
CDR3 DNA: TGCGCCAGCAGCCAGGGGTTTAACTATGGCTACACCTTC

D gene: .
clone size: .
J gene: TRBJ1-5
V gene: TRBV19
CDR3 protein: CASSIGQGGQPQHF
CDR3 DNA: TGTGCCAGTAGTATAGGGCAGGGCGGTCAGCCCCAGCATTTT

D gene: .
clone size: .
J gene: TRBJ2-7
V gene: TRBV7-2
CDR3 protein: CASSLAPSNYEQYF
CDR3 DNA: TGTGCCAGCAGCTTAGCGCCGTCTAACTACGAGCAGTACTTC

D gene: TRBD1
clone size: .
J gene: TRBJ2-2
V gene: TRBV2
CDR3 protein: CASRSRDSGSGELFF
CDR3 DNA: TGTGCCAGCAGATCCCGGGACAGCGGATCCGGGGAGCTGTTTTTT

D gene: .
clone size: .
J gene: TRBJ2-7
V gene: TRBV28
CDR3 protein: CASSTRGGAYYEQYF
CDR3 DNA: TGTGCCAGCAGTACCCGAGGGGGGGCCTATTACGAGCAGTACTTC

D gene: .
clone size: .
J gene: TRBJ1-2
V gene: TRBV21-1
CDR3 protein: CASSKDRSFTDTF
CDR3 DNA: TGTGCCAGCAGCAAAGACAGATCTTTTACGGACACCTTC

D gene: .
clone size: .
J gene: TRBJ1-6
V gene: TRBV5-4
CDR3 protein: CASSFTLTEGSPLHF
CDR3 DNA: TGTGCCAGCAGCTTTACCCTTACTGAGGGATCGCCCCTCCACTTT

D gene: TRBD2
clone size: many
J gene: TRBJ2-7
V gene: TRBV4-3
CDR3 protein: CASSLGLAGRYEQYF
CDR3 DNA: TGCGCCAGCAGCCTCGGACTAGCGGGGCGCTACGAGCAGTACTTC

D gene: TRBD1
clone size: few
J gene: TRBJ1-4
V gene: TRBV5-1
CDR3 protein: CASSGQVAANEKLFF
CDR3 DNA: TGCGCCAGCTCTGGACAGGTGGCAGCTAATGAAAAACTGTTTTTT

D gene: .
clone size: few
J gene: TRBJ2-7
V gene: TRBV7-2
CDR3 protein: CASCGGGIDEQYF
CDR3 DNA: TGTGCCAGCTGTGGGGGCGGTATTGACGAGCAGTACTTC

D gene: .
clone size: few
J gene: TRBJ2-3
V gene: TRBV4-3
CDR3 protein: CASSQEDSLDTQYF
CDR3 DNA: TGCGCCAGCAGCCAAGAGGATAGCTTAGATACGCAGTATTTT

D gene: TRBD2
clone size: .
J gene: TRBJ2-3
V gene: TRBV29-1
CDR3 protein: CSAESGTSGGPLVF
CDR3 DNA: TGCAGCGCTGAATCTGGGACTAGCGGGGGGCCCCTCGTTTTT

D gene: TRBD2
clone size: .
J gene: TRBJ2-1
V gene: TRBV18
CDR3 protein: CASSLSGTSINEQFF
CDR3 DNA: TGTGCCAGCTCACTCTCCGGGACTAGTATCAATGAGCAGTTCTTC

D gene: TRBD1
clone size: .
J gene: TRBJ2-6
V gene: TRBV6-4
CDR3 protein: CASSDSRDRGPNVLTF
CDR3 DNA: TGTGCCAGCAGTGACTCGAGGGACAGGGGGCCCAACGTCCTGACTTTC

D gene: TRBD1
clone size: .
J gene: TRBJ1-5
V gene: TRBV5-5
CDR3 protein: CASSFRQGAQPQHF
CDR3 DNA: TGTGCCAGCAGCTTTAGACAGGGGGCTCAGCCCCAGCATTTT

D gene: TRBD1
clone size: .
J gene: TRBJ1-2
V gene: TRBV7-8
CDR3 protein: CASSPGRQGETRYGYTF
CDR3 DNA: TGTGCCAGCAGCCCGGGAAGACAGGGAGAAACTCGCTATGGCTACACCTTC

D gene: TRBD1
clone size: few
J gene: TRBJ1-1
V gene: TRBV6-5
CDR3 protein: CASSYGDRGAFF
CDR3 DNA: TGTGCCAGCAGTTACGGGGACAGGGGCGCTTTCTTT

D gene: TRBD1
clone size: .
J gene: TRBJ1-4
V gene: TRBV28
CDR3 protein: CASTGTGGIKLFF
CDR3 DNA: TGTGCCAGCACAGGGACAGGGGGCATAAAACTGTTTTTT

D gene: TRBD1
clone size: .
J gene: TRBJ2-2
V gene: TRBV9
CDR3 protein: CASSTGQGAKFF
CDR3 DNA: TGTGCCAGCAGCACAGGACAGGGAGCGAAGTTTTTT

D gene: TRBD2
clone size: few
J gene: TRBJ2-3
V gene: TRBV11-2
CDR3 protein: CASSLLAGYTDTQYF
CDR3 DNA: TGTGCCAGCAGCTTACTAGCGGGCTACACAGATACGCAGTATTTT

D gene: .
clone size: .
J gene: TRBJ1-1
V gene: TRBV28
CDR3 protein: CASSPGLRAFF
CDR3 DNA: TGTGCCAGCAGCCCCGGACTACGGGCTTTCTTT

D gene: .
clone size: .
J gene: TRBJ1-2
V gene: TRBV19
CDR3 protein: CASSRYGRDGYTF
CDR3 DNA: TGTGCCAGTAGTAGATACGGGAGAGATGGCTACACCTTC

D gene: TRBD1
clone size: .
J gene: TRBJ1-3
V gene: TRBV28
CDR3 protein: CASSSRDRGGNTIYF
CDR3 DNA: TGTGCCAGCAGTTCCCGGGACAGGGGGGGAAACACCATATATTTT

D gene: .
clone size: .
J gene: TRBJ1-2
V gene: TRBV19
CDR3 protein: CASILTGRNYGYTF
CDR3 DNA: TGTGCCAGTATTTTGACAGGACGTAACTATGGCTACACCTTC

D gene: TRBD1
clone size: .
J gene: TRBJ2-7
V gene: TRBV19
CDR3 protein: CASSQTGAPREDEQYF
CDR3 DNA: TGTGCCAGTAGCCAGACAGGGGCTCCGAGGGAGGACGAGCAGTACTTC

D gene: TRBD1
clone size: .
J gene: TRBJ1-2
V gene: TRBV28
CDR3 protein: CASSLMPDRGPYGYTF
CDR3 DNA: TGTGCCAGCAGTTTAATGCCCGACAGGGGGCCCTATGGCTACACCTTC

D gene: .
clone size: .
J gene: TRBJ1-1
V gene: TRBV15
CDR3 protein: CATSRTNTGFEAFF
CDR3 DNA: TGTGCCACCAGCAGAACTAACACAGGGTTCGAAGCTTTCTTT

D gene: TRBD2
clone size: .
J gene: TRBJ2-5
V gene: TRBV7-3
CDR3 protein: CASSLNSGGGQETQYF
CDR3 DNA: TGTGCCAGCAGCTTAAACTCGGGGGGGGGCCAGGAGACCCAGTACTTC